These T cell receptor beta chains were read from a single sample in a study of T cells in Graves' hyperthyroidism and ophthalmopathy. TCRdb analysed the multiplex PCR reads with MiXCR anew, one entry per CDR3 protein. The table has 530,000 or so distinct CDR3 sequences, around 22% seen once. The sample consisted of blood. These receptors were taken from a woman younger than 45 with Graves' ophthalmopathy. The CDR3 runs from the conserved cysteine through the conserved F or W. Each record gives: J gene, V gene, clone size, D gene, CDR3 protein, CDR3 DNA. D genes are given only for firm matches. Expanded clones get a size class; other rows say once, few or many, or leave the size out.

j_gene: TRBJ1-5
v_gene: TRBV30
abundance: many
d_gene: NA
CDR3aa: CAWSGKGDQPQHF
CDR3nt: TGTGCCTGGAGTGGTAAGGGTGATCAGCCCCAGCATTTT

j_gene: TRBJ2-6
v_gene: TRBV6-2/TRBV6-3
abundance: NA
d_gene: NA
CDR3aa: CASSYYLSGANVLTF
CDR3nt: TGTGCCAGCAGTTACTACCTGTCCGGGGCCAACGTCCTGACTTTC

j_gene: TRBJ1-1
v_gene: TRBV5-6
abundance: many
d_gene: NA
CDR3aa: CASSLVGNGVDTEAFF
CDR3nt: TGTGCCAGCAGCTTGGTGGGAAACGGGGTTGATACTGAAGCTTTCTTT

j_gene: TRBJ1-5
v_gene: TRBV7-9
abundance: many
d_gene: NA
CDR3aa: CASSLSGENQPQHF
CDR3nt: TGTGCCAGCAGCTTATCGGGGGAAAACCAGCCCCAGCATTTT

j_gene: TRBJ2-7
v_gene: TRBV12-3/TRBV12-4
abundance: many
d_gene: NA
CDR3aa: CASSAGNYEQYF
CDR3nt: TGTGCCAGCAGTGCGGGGAACTACGAGCAGTACTTC

j_gene: TRBJ2-7
v_gene: TRBV2
abundance: NA
d_gene: NA
CDR3aa: CASSEARRSGVGEQYF
CDR3nt: TGTGCCAGCAGTGAAGCGCGTCGGTCAGGGGTTGGGGAGCAGTACTTC

j_gene: TRBJ2-5
v_gene: TRBV27
abundance: NA
d_gene: NA
CDR3aa: CASSGAMGLETQYF
CDR3nt: TGTGCCAGCAGCGGGGCGATGGGGCTGGAGACCCAGTACTTC

j_gene: TRBJ1-1
v_gene: TRBV18
abundance: NA
d_gene: TRBD1
CDR3aa: CASSPQGQGMNTEAFF
CDR3nt: TGTGCCAGCTCACCCCAGGGACAGGGTATGAACACTGAAGCTTTCTTT

j_gene: TRBJ2-7
v_gene: TRBV6-2/TRBV6-3
abundance: NA
d_gene: NA
CDR3aa: CASSSSASSYEQYF
CDR3nt: TGTGCCAGCAGCTCTAGCGCCAGCTCCTACGAGCAGTACTTC

j_gene: TRBJ2-7
v_gene: TRBV28
abundance: NA
d_gene: TRBD2
CDR3aa: CASSSDAAGAYEQYF
CDR3nt: TGTGCCAGCAGCTCAGACGCAGCGGGAGCCTACGAGCAGTACTTC

j_gene: TRBJ2-2
v_gene: TRBV30
abundance: NA
d_gene: NA
CDR3aa: CAWKKGANTGELFF
CDR3nt: TGTGCCTGGAAGAAGGGGGCGAACACCGGGGAGCTGTTTTTT

j_gene: TRBJ2-3
v_gene: TRBV19
abundance: many
d_gene: NA
CDR3aa: CASSAGSTDTQYF
CDR3nt: TGTGCCAGTAGTGCGGGGAGCACAGATACGCAGTATTTT

j_gene: TRBJ1-6
v_gene: TRBV5-1
abundance: NA
d_gene: NA
CDR3aa: CASTTGYNSPLHF
CDR3nt: TGCGCCTCTACCACGGGGTATAATTCACCCCTCCACTTT

j_gene: TRBJ1-1
v_gene: TRBV6-5
abundance: many
d_gene: NA
CDR3aa: CASSYSILIEDTEAFF
CDR3nt: TGTGCCAGCAGTTACTCGATTTTAATAGAGGACACTGAAGCTTTCTTT

j_gene: TRBJ1-2
v_gene: TRBV19
abundance: few
d_gene: TRBD1
CDR3aa: CASTESDRVNGYTF
CDR3nt: TGTGCCAGTACGGAGTCTGACAGGGTGAATGGCTACACCTTC

j_gene: TRBJ2-1
v_gene: TRBV12-3/TRBV12-4
abundance: many
d_gene: TRBD1
CDR3aa: CASSLGGGPFNEQFF
CDR3nt: TGTGCCAGCAGTTTAGGAGGGGGCCCCTTCAATGAGCAGTTCTTC

j_gene: TRBJ1-2
v_gene: TRBV3-1
abundance: many
d_gene: NA
CDR3aa: CASSQFGQNYGYTF
CDR3nt: TGTGCCAGCAGCCAATTCGGACAGAACTATGGCTACACCTTC

j_gene: TRBJ2-7
v_gene: TRBV7-2
abundance: NA
d_gene: NA
CDR3aa: CVSSYRTETYEQYF
CDR3nt: TGTGTCAGCAGCTATCGGACGGAGACCTACGAGCAGTACTTC

j_gene: TRBJ2-7
v_gene: TRBV7-9
abundance: many
d_gene: NA
CDR3aa: CASSRTQVYEQYF
CDR3nt: TGTGCCAGCAGCCGTACACAGGTCTACGAGCAGTACTTC

j_gene: TRBJ2-7
v_gene: TRBV7-3
abundance: many
d_gene: TRBD1
CDR3aa: CASSRDRDSYEQYF
CDR3nt: TGTGCCAGCAGCCGGGACCGGGACAGCTACGAGCAGTACTTC

j_gene: TRBJ1-2
v_gene: TRBV11-2
abundance: many
d_gene: TRBD1
CDR3aa: CASSLDTTGGFRGYTF
CDR3nt: TGTGCCAGCAGCTTAGACACGACAGGGGGCTTTCGGGGCTACACCTTC

j_gene: TRBJ2-2
v_gene: TRBV5-6
abundance: few
d_gene: NA
CDR3aa: CASSSAYGELFF
CDR3nt: TGTGCCAGCAGCTCGGCCTACGGGGAGCTGTTTTTT

j_gene: TRBJ1-2
v_gene: TRBV2
abundance: few
d_gene: TRBD1
CDR3aa: CASSDPRQGFRGYTF
CDR3nt: TGTGCCAGCAGTGACCCTAGACAGGGCTTCAGGGGCTACACCTTC

j_gene: TRBJ1-2
v_gene: TRBV9
abundance: many
d_gene: NA
CDR3aa: CASSPQTETDGRDYGYTF
CDR3nt: TGTGCCAGCAGCCCTCAAACCGAAACCGACGGGAGGGACTATGGCTACACCTTC

j_gene: TRBJ1-5
v_gene: TRBV2
abundance: many
d_gene: TRBD1
CDR3aa: CASSRGEGNQPQHF
CDR3nt: TGTGCCAGCAGCAGGGGGGAGGGCAATCAGCCCCAGCATTTT

j_gene: TRBJ1-5
v_gene: TRBV6-1
abundance: many
d_gene: NA
CDR3aa: CASSRRSPREQPQHF
CDR3nt: TGTGCCAGCAGTCGAAGGTCCCCCAGGGAACAGCCCCAGCATTTT

j_gene: TRBJ1-2
v_gene: TRBV29-1
abundance: many
d_gene: NA
CDR3aa: CSAEPDGSGYTF
CDR3nt: TGCAGCGCCGAACCTGACGGAAGCGGCTACACCTTC

j_gene: TRBJ1-5
v_gene: TRBV12-3/TRBV12-4
abundance: NA
d_gene: NA
CDR3aa: CASNRRGAGQPQHF
CDR3nt: TGTGCCAGCAACCGACGTGGAGCGGGCCAGCCCCAGCATTTT

j_gene: TRBJ2-5
v_gene: TRBV7-2
abundance: many
d_gene: TRBD2
CDR3aa: CASSLVWGGETQYF
CDR3nt: TGTGCCAGCAGCTTAGTTTGGGGAGGGGAGACCCAGTACTTC

j_gene: TRBJ1-2
v_gene: TRBV5-1
abundance: NA
d_gene: NA
CDR3aa: CASSLVRQDYGYTF
CDR3nt: TGCGCCAGCAGCTTGGTAAGGCAGGACTATGGCTACACCTTC

j_gene: TRBJ2-2
v_gene: TRBV10-3
abundance: NA
d_gene: NA
CDR3aa: CAIKEYNTGELFF
CDR3nt: TGTGCCATCAAAGAATACAACACCGGGGAGCTGTTTTTT

j_gene: TRBJ1-2
v_gene: TRBV12-3/TRBV12-4
abundance: many
d_gene: NA
CDR3aa: CASSPTGSGYTF
CDR3nt: TGTGCCAGCAGCCCTACAGGGAGCGGCTACACCTTC

j_gene: TRBJ1-1
v_gene: TRBV28
abundance: NA
d_gene: TRBD1
CDR3aa: CASSGGGAGKTEAFF
CDR3nt: TGTGCCAGCAGTGGAGGGGGCGCAGGGAAGACTGAAGCTTTCTTT

j_gene: TRBJ2-5
v_gene: TRBV20-1
abundance: many
d_gene: TRBD2
CDR3aa: CSASFLAGGHGETQYF
CDR3nt: TGCAGTGCTAGCTTCCTAGCGGGGGGCCACGGAGAGACCCAGTACTTC

j_gene: TRBJ1-2
v_gene: TRBV6-1
abundance: NA
d_gene: TRBD1
CDR3aa: CASSKNRGAGYGYTF
CDR3nt: TGTGCCAGCAGTAAAAACAGGGGAGCGGGCTATGGCTACACCTTC

j_gene: TRBJ2-7
v_gene: TRBV11-2
abundance: NA
d_gene: TRBD2
CDR3aa: CASSFPEREGLYEQYF
CDR3nt: TGTGCCAGCAGCTTTCCCGAGCGGGAGGGCCTTTACGAGCAGTACTTC